One and the same sample provided the 21 T cell receptor beta chains below, sequenced in a study of T cells after yellow fever vaccination. MiXCR, applied by TCRdb to the 5' RACE reads, yields one record per CDR3 protein. Found here are tens of thousands of distinct CDR3 sequences, roughly 7.3% of them singletons; the top ten hold roughly 31%. Here the sequenced sample was CD8+ T cells sorted from PBMCs, taken around 15 days after the first yellow fever vaccination. These receptors all come from a man aged 18 to 29 who received the YFV17D yellow fever vaccine.

This clonotype occurred a few times. The chain links TRBV28 to TRBJ2-1; D is unresolved. The ends were cut back, 6 bases at V and 8 bases at J, with 23 bases in the middle. CDR3 length equals 16 residues. Per the germline V gene, CDR1 is MDHEN and CDR2 is SYDVKM. This chain's CDR3 is CASRSRGGRLKDEQFF. DNA for the CDR3: TGTGCCAGCAGGAGCCGTGGCGGAAGACTTAAGGATGAGCAGTTCTTC.

This clonotype was observed many times. The J gene is TRBJ2-2, the V gene TRBV6-5; tentatively, D is TRBD1 (5 bases). V gave up 4 bases and J gave up 2 bases, with 11 bases separating them. Per the germline V gene, CDR1 is MNHEY and CDR2 is SVGAGI. The CDR3 totals 15 residues. The CDR3 bases are TGTGCCAGCAGTTGGGGCAGGGAAAACACCGGGGAGCTGTTTTTT. This translates into CASSWGRENTGELFF.

In its sample, this clonotype was seen many times. The rearrangement joins TRBV4-1 to TRBJ1-2, with a weak D call TRBD1 (6 bases). V lost 4 bases to trimming and J lost 0 bases, with 15 bases between them. CDR1 is MGHRA, CDR2 YSYEKL, per germline. CDR3 length: 16 residues. The CDR3 DNA follows: TGCGCCAGCAGCCCCTGGACAGAAGAAGCTAACTATGGCTACACCTTC. It translates to CASSPWTEEANYGYTF.

This clonotype was counted ten times or more. The chain combines TRBV7-9 with TRBJ2-7; D remains unclear. The CDR3 is made up of 15 amino acids. V was cut by 5 bases and J by 3 bases, with 17 bases left in between. Germline-derived CDR1 and CDR2 are SEHNR and FQNEAQ (reference sequence). The CDR3 sequence: CASSQDHWRDYEQYF. The CDR3, as DNA: TGTGCCAGCAGCCAAGACCATTGGAGAGACTACGAGCAGTACTTC.

This clonotype was recorded many times. This CDR3 reads CASSLGQGLSEQFF. The CDR3 DNA follows: TGTGCCAGCAGCCTAGGGCAGGGTTTGAGTGAGCAGTTCTTC. This chain joins TRBV7-3 and TRBJ2-1, with a weak D call TRBD1 (5 bases). Trimming cost V 5 bases and J 9 bases, with 17 bases left between them. CDR1 and CDR2 (germline): SGHTA, FQGTGA. The CDR3 is made up of 14 amino acids.

This clonotype appeared many times. The genes are TRBV2 and TRBJ2-1; TRBD2 matches 10 bases. CDR1 and CDR2 from the germline V gene are SNHLY and FYNNEI. V lost 7 bases, J lost 5 bases, and 5 bases stayed unmatched. The CDR3 sequence is 14 residues long. CDR3 loop: CASMWSGGDNEQFF. For the CDR3, the DNA is TGTGCCAGCATGTGGAGCGGGGGGGACAATGAGCAGTTCTTC.

The table lists this clonotype with many counts. This chain connects TRBV28 to TRBJ2-5, with 8 bases aligning to TRBD2. This CDR3 spans 14 amino acids. V lost 5 bases to trimming and J lost 2 bases; unmatched junction nucleotides: 4. Germline-derived CDR1 and CDR2 are MDHEN and SYDVKM. In DNA form, the CDR3 reads TGTGCCAGCAGTAATACGGGGGGGCAAGAGACCCAGTACTTC. The encoded protein is CASSNTGGQETQYF.

Turning to this clonotype: It may be a read error: a sequence one base away is much more abundant. This sequence joins TRBV7-2 and TRBJ2-1; D possibly corresponds to TRBD1 (5 bases). Trimming pared 6 bases from V and 6 bases from J, leaving 12 bases between. CDR1 and CDR2 (germline): SGHTA, FQGNSA. The length of the CDR3 is 13 residues. Here the CDR3 DNA reads TGTGCCAGCAGACCAGACAGTAGCAATGAGCAGTTCTTC. Translating it yields CASRPDSSNEQFF. Full variable domain (missing parts from reference TRBV7-2 and TRBJ2-1): GAGVSQSPSNKVTEKGKDVELRCDPISGHTALYWYRQSLGQGLEFLIYFQGNSAPDKSGLPSDRFSAERTGGSVSTLTIQRTQQEDSAVYLCASRPDSSNEQFFGPGTRLTVL.

There are many counts of this clonotype. V and J are TRBV6-5 and TRBJ2-1; D remains unclear. Looked up from germline, CDR1 is MNHEY and CDR2 is SVGAGI. Between the trimmed V and J ends, which lost 0 bases and 3 bases, there was a span of 9 bases. The CDR3 contains 15 residues. The CDR3 is CASSYSYPDYNEQFF. The DNA of the CDR3 is TGTGCCAGCAGTTACTCCTACCCCGACTACAATGAGCAGTTCTTC.

This clonotype was counted ten times or more. The CDR3 sequence: CASSDDDRAPYNEQFF. In DNA form, the CDR3 reads TGTGCCAGCAGTGACGACGACAGAGCTCCCTACAATGAGCAGTTCTTC. V usage is TRBV6-4 and J usage is TRBJ2-1; perhaps TRBD1 as D (5 bases). Germline V gene lookup returns CDR1 MRHNA and CDR2 SNTAGT. This CDR3 spans 16 amino acids. V was clipped by 2 bases and J by 2 bases, with 13 bases between them.

Many counts were recorded for this clonotype. The chain couples TRBV18 to TRBJ1-5, with 9 bases lining up with TRBD1. This CDR3 spans 14 amino acids. J was trimmed by 8 bases and V by 4 bases; bases with no gene match: 6. Looked up from germline, CDR1 is KGHSH and CDR2 is LQKENI. The CDR3 DNA sequence: TGTGCCAGCTCACAAGGGACAGGGATGGAGCCCCAGCATTTT. As protein: CASSQGTGMEPQHF.

This clonotype was detected only a few times. CDR3 coding DNA: TGCGCCAGCAGCTTACACGATGACCAAGAGACCCAGTACTTC. Translating gives CASSLHDDQETQYF. The chain employs TRBV5-1 and TRBJ2-5; no definite D call. Germline CDR1 is SGHRS and CDR2 is YFSETQ. V lost 2 bases and J lost 0, with 8 bases in between. This CDR3 comprises 14 residues.

This clonotype was seen many times. V usage is TRBV13 and J usage is TRBJ1-2; possibly TRBD1 for D (6 bases). Germline V lookup: CDR1 PRHDT, CDR2 FYEKMQ (reference sequence). The CDR3 sequence is 16 residues long. Trimming shortened V by 4 bases and J by 8 bases, and 23 bases separated the two germline ends. The CDR3 region has the DNA TGTGCCAGCAGCTCCCCCGGGGTTTTAGGGGGAACAGGCTACACCTTC. Translation gives CASSSPGVLGGTGYTF.

With regard to this clonotype: Since a much larger clone is just one base distant, this may be a read error. The V gene is TRBV6-5, the J gene TRBJ2-7, with 7 bases identical to TRBD1. Germline V gene sequence: CDR1 MNHEY, CDR2 SVGAGI. The V and J ends lost 4 bases and 3 bases, in that order; junction bases with no gene match: 3. This CDR3 comprises 13 residues. The CDR3 sequence: CASSFQGDYEQYF. The CDR3 nucleotides read TGTGCCAGCAGTTTTCAGGGGGACTACGAGCAGTACTTC.

J is TRBJ2-1 and V is TRBV29-1; D gene ambiguous. Deletions cut 2 bases from V and 6 bases from J, with 5 bases between. The CDR3 is made up of 11 amino acids. Germline V gene data show CDR1 as SQVTM and CDR2 as ANQGSEA. The CDR3 DNA reads as TGCAGCGTTGAAAGGCTCAATGAGCAGTTCTTC. Its protein is CSVERLNEQFF.

This clonotype was observed at least ten times. The V gene is TRBV27, the J gene TRBJ1-6; D is possibly TRBD1 (6 bases). CDR1 and CDR2 (germline): MNHEY, SMNVEV (reference sequence). With 4 bases removed from V and 8 bases from J, the gap between germline ends came to 15 bases. The CDR3 runs to 15 residues. This chain's CDR3 is CASSSGGGGHSPLHF. Written as DNA, the CDR3 is TGTGCCAGCAGTTCAGGAGGGGGGGGCCATTCACCCCTCCACTTT.

This clonotype was detected ten times or more. The chain employs TRBV9 and TRBJ2-1; no definite D call. Looked up from germline, CDR1 is SGDLS and CDR2 is YYNGEE. Trimming pared 0 bases from V and 7 bases from J, leaving 8 bases between. The CDR3 length is 13 residues. The CDR3 loop is CASSVGQQNEQFF. In DNA form, the CDR3 reads TGTGCCAGCAGCGTAGGGCAGCAGAATGAGCAGTTCTTC. The full variable domain, completed using reference TRBV9 and TRBJ2-1, is DSGVTQTPKHLITATGQRVTLRCSPRSGDLSVYWYQQSLDQGLQFLIQYYNGEERAKGNILERFSAQQFPDLHSELNLSSLELGDSALYFCASSVGQQNEQFFGPGTRLTVL.

This clonotype was counted ten times or more. This chain uses TRBV11-1 with TRBJ2-3; the D gene is possibly TRBD2 (6 bases). The V and J ends lost 4 bases and 0 bases respectively, with 20 bases between them. Looked up from germline, CDR1 is SGHAT and CDR2 is FQDESV (reference sequence). This CDR3 spans 18 amino acids. CDR3 sequence reads: CASSWYGEELPSTDTQYF. CDR3 nucleotides: TGTGCCAGCAGCTGGTATGGGGAGGAATTACCTAGCACAGATACGCAGTATTTT.

This clonotype was counted at least ten times. The chain combines TRBV29-1 with TRBJ1-3, with 10 bases fitting TRBD1. The germline CDR1 and CDR2 sequences are SQVTM and ANQGSEA. This CDR3 is built from 15 residues. The junction had 10 bases not matched to a gene; V was cut back by 6 bases and J by 5 bases. This CDR3 is CSVSRTGGGRNTIYF. In nucleotides, the CDR3 is TGCAGCGTCTCCCGGACAGGGGGTGGAAGAAACACCATATATTTT.

This clonotype has a count of ten or more. This rearrangement joins TRBV4-3 to TRBJ2-1; unclear D gene. With 0 bases removed from V and 1 base from J, the gap between germline ends came to 7 bases. The CDR3 extends over 15 amino acids. Looked up from germline, CDR1 is LGHNA and CDR2 is YSLEER. The CDR3 DNA follows: TGCGCCAGCAGCCAAGAAAGCAGGTCCTACAATGAGCAGTTCTTC. It specifies CASSQESRSYNEQFF.

This clonotype was found many times. The CDR3 DNA is TGTGCCAGCAGCTTCCTTCCCGTCTTTAGCGGGGACAATGAGCAGTTCTTC. Translated, it gives CASSFLPVFSGDNEQFF. The chain is built from TRBV7-6 and TRBJ2-1; 8 bases line up with TRBD2. The CDR3 covers 17 residues. Trimming cost V 3 bases and J 5 bases; bases outside gene matches: 12. Germline-derived CDR1 and CDR2 are SGHVS and FNYEAQ.